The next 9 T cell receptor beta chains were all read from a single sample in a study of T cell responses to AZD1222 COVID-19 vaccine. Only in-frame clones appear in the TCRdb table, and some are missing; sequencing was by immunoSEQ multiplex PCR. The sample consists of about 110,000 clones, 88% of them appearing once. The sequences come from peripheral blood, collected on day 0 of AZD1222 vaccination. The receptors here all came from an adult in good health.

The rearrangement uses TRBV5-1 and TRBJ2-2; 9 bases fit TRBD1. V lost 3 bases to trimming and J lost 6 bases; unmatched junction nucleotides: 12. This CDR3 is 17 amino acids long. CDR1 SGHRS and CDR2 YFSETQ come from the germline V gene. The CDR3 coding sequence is TGCGCCAGCAGCTCTACAGGGGGCTCGGCGCGGGCCGGGGAGCTGTTTTTT. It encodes CASSSTGGSARAGELFF.

This CDR3 reads CASSTRGASYEQYF. For the CDR3, the DNA is TGTGCCAGTAGTACAAGGGGGGCCTCCTACGAGCAGTACTTC. The genes are TRBV19 and TRBJ2-7; either TRBD1 or TRBD2 may fit D (6 bases each). Germline values: CDR1 LNHDA, CDR2 SQIVND (reference sequence). The CDR3 has 14 residues. V lost 4 bases, J lost 0 bases, and 10 bases lay in between.

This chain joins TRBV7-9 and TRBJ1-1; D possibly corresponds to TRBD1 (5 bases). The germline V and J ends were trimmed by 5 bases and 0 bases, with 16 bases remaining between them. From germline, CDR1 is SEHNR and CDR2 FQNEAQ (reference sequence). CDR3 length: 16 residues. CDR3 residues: CASSIGGRLLNTEAFF. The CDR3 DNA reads TGTGCCAGCAGCATCGGGGGGAGACTCTTGAACACTGAAGCTTTCTTT. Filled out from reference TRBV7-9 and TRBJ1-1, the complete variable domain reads DTGVSQNPRHKITKRGQNVTFRCDPISEHNRLYWYRQTLGQGPEFLTYFQNEAQLEKSRLLSDRFSAERPKGSFSTLEIQRTEQGDSAMYLCASSIGGRLLNTEAFFGQGTRLTVV.

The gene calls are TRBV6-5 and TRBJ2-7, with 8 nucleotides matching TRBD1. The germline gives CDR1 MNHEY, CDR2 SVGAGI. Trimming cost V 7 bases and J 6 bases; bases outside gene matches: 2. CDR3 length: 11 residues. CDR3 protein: CASTGGLEQYF. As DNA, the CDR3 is TGTGCCAGCACAGGGGGCCTCGAGCAGTACTTC.

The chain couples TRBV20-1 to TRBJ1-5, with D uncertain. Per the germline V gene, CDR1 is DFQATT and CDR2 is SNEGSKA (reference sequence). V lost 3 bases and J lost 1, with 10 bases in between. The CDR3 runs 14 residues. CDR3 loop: CSASSDTSNQPQHF. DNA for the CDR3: TGCAGTGCTAGTTCCGATACCAGCAATCAGCCCCAGCATTTT.

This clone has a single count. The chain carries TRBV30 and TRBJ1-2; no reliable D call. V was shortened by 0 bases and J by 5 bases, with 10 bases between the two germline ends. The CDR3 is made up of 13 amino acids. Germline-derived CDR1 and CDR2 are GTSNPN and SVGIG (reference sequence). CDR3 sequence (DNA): TGTGCCTGGAGTGTAGATAGGGATTATGGCTACACCTTC. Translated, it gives CAWSVDRDYGYTF.

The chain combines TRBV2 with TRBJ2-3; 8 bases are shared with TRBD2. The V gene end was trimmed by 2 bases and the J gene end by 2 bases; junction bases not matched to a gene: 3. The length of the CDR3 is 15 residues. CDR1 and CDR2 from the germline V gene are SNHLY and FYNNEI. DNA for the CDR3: TGTGCCAGCAGTGAAACTAGCGGATACACAGATACGCAGTATTTT. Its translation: CASSETSGYTDTQYF.

The CDR3 reads CASRQTQGAYEQFF. The CDR3 DNA reads TGTGCCAGCAGACAAACCCAGGGGGCATATGAGCAGTTCTTC. The rearrangement links TRBV6-5 to TRBJ2-1, with 8 bases that match TRBD1. The length of the CDR3 is 14 residues. CDR1 and CDR2 from the germline V gene are MNHEY and SVGAGI. With 6 bases clipped from V and 8 bases from J, the junction kept 9 bases outside the gene matches.

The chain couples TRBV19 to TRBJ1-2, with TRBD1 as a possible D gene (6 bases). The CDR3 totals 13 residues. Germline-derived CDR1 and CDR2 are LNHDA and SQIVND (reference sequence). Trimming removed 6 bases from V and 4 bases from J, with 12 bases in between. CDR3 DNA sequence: TGTGCCAGTAGATCAGGGGTTGGCTATGGCTACACCTTC. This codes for CASRSGVGYGYTF. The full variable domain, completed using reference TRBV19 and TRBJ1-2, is DGGITQSPKYLFRKEGQNVTLSCEQNLNHDAMYWYRQDPGQGLRLIYYSQIVNDFQKGDIAEGYSVSREKKESFPLTVTSAQKNPTAFYLCASRSGVGYGYTFGSGTRLTVV.